The clone carrying this TCR beta chain was counted between two and nine times. Its antigen is unknown. The PCR had 60 Vbeta and 13 Jbeta primers. Only in-frame clones appear in the TCRdb table, and some are missing; sequencing was by immunoSEQ multiplex PCR. This sample has 120,000 or so clones; around 79% occur once, and the top ten carry roughly 1.2%. The data are from a study of cytomegalovirus exposure and HLA in healthy donors. Whole-study findings and limits: A later analysis linked a missense variant in DCLRE1C to the trimming of TCR beta V and J genes.

This CDR3 is built from 14 residues. From germline, CDR1 is MNHEY and CDR2 SVGAGI. The V end lost 5 bases, the J end lost 6 bases, and 13 bases lay between the germline ends. Sequences were obtained from PBMCs. The chain recombines TRBV6-5 with TRBJ1-4; D unresolved. This clonotype was sampled from a woman between 25 and 40 years old in good health and CMV-seronegative. CDR3 amino acids: CASSPRTGDEKLFF. The CDR3 DNA is TGTGCCAGCAGTCCTCGGACGGGAGATGAAAAACTGTTTTTT.